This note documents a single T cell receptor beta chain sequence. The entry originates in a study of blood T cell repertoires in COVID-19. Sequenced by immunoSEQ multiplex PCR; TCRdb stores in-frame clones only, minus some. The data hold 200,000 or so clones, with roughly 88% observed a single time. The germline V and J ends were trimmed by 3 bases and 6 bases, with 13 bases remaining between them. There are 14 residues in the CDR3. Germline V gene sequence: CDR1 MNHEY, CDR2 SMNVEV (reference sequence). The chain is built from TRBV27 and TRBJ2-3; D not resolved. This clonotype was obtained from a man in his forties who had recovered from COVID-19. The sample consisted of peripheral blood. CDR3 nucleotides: TGTGCCAGCAGTTTTCGACTGCTGGTGGATACGCAGTATTTT. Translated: CASSFRLLVDTQYF.